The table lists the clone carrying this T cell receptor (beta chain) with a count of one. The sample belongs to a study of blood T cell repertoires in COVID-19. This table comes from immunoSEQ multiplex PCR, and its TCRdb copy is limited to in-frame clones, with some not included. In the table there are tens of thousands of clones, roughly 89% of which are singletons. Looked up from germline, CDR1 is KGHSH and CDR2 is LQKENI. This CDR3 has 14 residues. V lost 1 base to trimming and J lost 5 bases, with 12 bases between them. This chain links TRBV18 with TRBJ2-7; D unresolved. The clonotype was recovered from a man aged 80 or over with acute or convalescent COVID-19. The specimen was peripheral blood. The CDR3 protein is CASSPRAALDEQYF. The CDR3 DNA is TGTGCCAGCTCACCACGAGCCGCCCTTGACGAGCAGTACTTC. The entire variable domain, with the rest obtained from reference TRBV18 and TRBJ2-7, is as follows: NAGVMQNPRHLVRRRGQEARLRCSPMKGHSHVYWYRQLPEEGLKFMVYLQKENIIDESGMPKERFSAEFPKEGPSILRIQQVVRGDSAAYFCASSPRAALDEQYFGPGTRLTVT.